The present TCR beta chain was sequenced within a study of cytomegalovirus exposure and HLA in healthy donors. The PCR made use of 60 Vbeta and 13 Jbeta primers. Using immunoSEQ multiplex PCR, the repertoire was profiled, and TCRdb retains in-frame clones only, with some absent. The sample includes roughly 100,000 clones, over 70% seen only once; the top ten take roughly 1.2%. Comment on this clone: The antigen is not known.

Study findings and constraints: A classifier reportedly called cytomegalovirus status with high sensitivity and specificity. A later analysis found common viral pathogens apparently linked to several of the most significant clusters.

In germline, CDR1 is LGHNA, CDR2 YSLEER. With V trimmed by 1 base and J by 1 base, 6 bases remained unmatched. The length of the CDR3 is 16 residues. Sequenced: PBMCs. The TCR comes from a middle-aged man in good health and CMV-seronegative. The rearrangement joins TRBV4-3 to TRBJ2-7, with 8 nucleotides matching TRBD2. The CDR3 DNA reads TGCGCCAGCAGCCAAGGGGCGGGGGGCCTTTCCTACGAGCAGTACTTC. Translation gives CASSQGAGGLSYEQYF.